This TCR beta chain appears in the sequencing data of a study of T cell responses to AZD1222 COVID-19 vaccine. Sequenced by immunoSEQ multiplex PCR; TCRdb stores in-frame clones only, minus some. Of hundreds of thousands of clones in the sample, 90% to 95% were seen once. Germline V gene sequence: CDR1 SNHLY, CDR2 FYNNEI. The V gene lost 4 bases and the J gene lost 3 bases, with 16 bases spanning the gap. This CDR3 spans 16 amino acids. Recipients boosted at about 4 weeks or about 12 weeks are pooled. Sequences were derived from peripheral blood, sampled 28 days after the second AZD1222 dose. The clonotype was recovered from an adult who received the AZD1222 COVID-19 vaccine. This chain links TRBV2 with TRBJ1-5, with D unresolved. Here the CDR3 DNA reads TGTGCCAGCAGTGGAGAGACCGCCGGCCTCAATCAGCCCCAGCATTTT. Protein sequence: CASSGETAGLNQPQHF.